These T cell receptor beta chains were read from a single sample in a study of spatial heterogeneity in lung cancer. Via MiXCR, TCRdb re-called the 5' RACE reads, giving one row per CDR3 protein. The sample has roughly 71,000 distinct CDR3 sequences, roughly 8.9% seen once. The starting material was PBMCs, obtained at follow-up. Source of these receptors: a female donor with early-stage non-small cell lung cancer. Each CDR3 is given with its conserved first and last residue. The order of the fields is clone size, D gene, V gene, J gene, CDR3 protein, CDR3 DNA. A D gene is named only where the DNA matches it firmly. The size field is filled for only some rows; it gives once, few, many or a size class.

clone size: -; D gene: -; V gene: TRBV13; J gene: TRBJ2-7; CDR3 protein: CASSLRGRKKTYEQYF; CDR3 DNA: TGTGCCAGCAGCCTTCGAGGGAGGAAGAAAACCTACGAGCAGTACTTC
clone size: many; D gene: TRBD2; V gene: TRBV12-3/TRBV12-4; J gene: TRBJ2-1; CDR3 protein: CASSLVLAPYNEQFF; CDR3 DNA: TGTGCCAGCAGTTTAGTACTAGCGCCTTACAATGAGCAGTTCTTC
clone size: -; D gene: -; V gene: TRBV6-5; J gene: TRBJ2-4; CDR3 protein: CASSYEGPRNIQYF; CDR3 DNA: TGTGCCAGCAGTTATGAGGGTCCCCGGAACATTCAGTACTTC
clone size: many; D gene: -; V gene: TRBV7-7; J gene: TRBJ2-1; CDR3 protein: CASSLGSGGGNEQFF; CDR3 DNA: TGTGCTAGCAGCTTAGGTAGTGGAGGTGGCAATGAGCAGTTCTTC
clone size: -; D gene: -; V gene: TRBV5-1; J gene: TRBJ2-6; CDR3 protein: CASSLSPDGANVLTF; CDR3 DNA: TGCGCCAGCAGCTTGAGCCCGGATGGGGCCAACGTCCTGACTTTC
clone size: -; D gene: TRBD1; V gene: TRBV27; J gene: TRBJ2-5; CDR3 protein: CANKIQGERETQYF; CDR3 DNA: TGTGCCAACAAAATACAGGGGGAGCGAGAGACCCAGTACTTC
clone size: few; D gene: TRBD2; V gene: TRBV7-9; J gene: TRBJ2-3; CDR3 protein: CASSFTSVYTDTQYF; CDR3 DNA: TGTGCCAGCAGCTTTACTAGCGTATACACAGATACGCAGTATTTT
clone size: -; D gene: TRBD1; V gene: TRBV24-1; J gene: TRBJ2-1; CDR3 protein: CATSEGQGARNEQFF; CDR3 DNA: TGTGCCACCAGTGAAGGACAGGGGGCGCGGAATGAGCAGTTCTTC
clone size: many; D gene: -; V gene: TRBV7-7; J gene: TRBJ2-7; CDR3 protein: CASSLSGGEQYF; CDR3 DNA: TGTGCTAGCAGCTTGAGTGGGGGAGAGCAGTACTTC
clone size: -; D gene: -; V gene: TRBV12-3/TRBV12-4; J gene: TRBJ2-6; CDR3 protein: CAISLPGSGANILTF; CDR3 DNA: TGTGCCATCTCGCTGCCTGGGTCTGGGGCCAACATCCTGACTTTC
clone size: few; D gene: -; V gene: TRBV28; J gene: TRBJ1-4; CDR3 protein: CALRDGLNEKLFF; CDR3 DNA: TGTGCCCTTAGGGATGGACTTAATGAAAAACTGTTTTTT
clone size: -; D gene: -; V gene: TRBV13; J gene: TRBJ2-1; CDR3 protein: CASSLNENQGSYNEQFF; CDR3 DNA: TGTGCCAGCAGCTTAAACGAGAACCAGGGGTCCTACAATGAGCAGTTCTTC
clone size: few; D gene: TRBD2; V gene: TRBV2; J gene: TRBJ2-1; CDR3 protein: CASSRLAGGSPFSYNEQFF; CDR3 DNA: TGTGCCAGCAGTAGGCTAGCGGGAGGTAGTCCCTTCTCCTACAATGAGCAGTTCTTC
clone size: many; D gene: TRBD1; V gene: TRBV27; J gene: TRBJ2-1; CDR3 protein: CASSFQGAREFF; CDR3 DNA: TGTGCCAGCAGTTTCCAGGGGGCGCGTGAGTTCTTC
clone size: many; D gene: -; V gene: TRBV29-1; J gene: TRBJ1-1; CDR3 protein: CSVETGSEAFF; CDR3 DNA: TGCAGCGTTGAGACAGGTTCTGAAGCTTTCTTT
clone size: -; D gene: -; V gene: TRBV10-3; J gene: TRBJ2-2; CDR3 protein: CAISEPSWLGTGELFF; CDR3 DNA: TGTGCCATCAGTGAGCCCTCCTGGTTGGGCACCGGGGAGCTGTTTTTT
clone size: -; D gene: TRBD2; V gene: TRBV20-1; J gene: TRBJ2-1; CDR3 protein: CSATSLAGDRNEQFF; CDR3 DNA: TGCAGTGCTACCTCACTAGCGGGAGATCGGAATGAGCAGTTCTTC
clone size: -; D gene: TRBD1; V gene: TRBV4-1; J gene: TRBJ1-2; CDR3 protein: CASSQAETGNYGYTF; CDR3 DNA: TGCGCCAGCAGCCAAGCGGAGACAGGGAACTATGGCTACACCTTC
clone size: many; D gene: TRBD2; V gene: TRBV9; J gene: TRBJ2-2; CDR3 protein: CASSVLAGAITGELFF; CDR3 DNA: TGTGCCAGCAGCGTCCTAGCGGGAGCGATCACCGGGGAGCTGTTTTTT
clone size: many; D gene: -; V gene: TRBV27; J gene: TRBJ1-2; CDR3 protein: CASSLYPLNYGYTF; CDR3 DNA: TGTGCCAGCAGTTTATACCCCCTGAACTATGGCTACACCTTC
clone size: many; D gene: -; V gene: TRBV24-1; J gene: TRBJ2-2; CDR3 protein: CAATITLFANTGELFF; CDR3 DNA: TGTGCCGCAACGATTACATTGTTCGCGAACACCGGGGAGCTGTTTTTT
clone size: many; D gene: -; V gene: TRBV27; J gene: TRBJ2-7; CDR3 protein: CASSFVSAPFYEQYF; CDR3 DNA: TGTGCCAGCAGTTTCGTTTCAGCCCCGTTCTACGAGCAGTACTTC
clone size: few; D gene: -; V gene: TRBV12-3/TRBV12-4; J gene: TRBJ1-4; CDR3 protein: CASTLRQRYEKLFF; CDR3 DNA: TGTGCCAGCACCCTCAGGCAGCGATATGAAAAACTGTTTTTT
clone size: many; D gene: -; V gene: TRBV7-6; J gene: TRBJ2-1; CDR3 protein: CASSAGRAEQFF; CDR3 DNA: TGTGCCAGCAGCGCGGGTCGGGCTGAGCAGTTCTTC
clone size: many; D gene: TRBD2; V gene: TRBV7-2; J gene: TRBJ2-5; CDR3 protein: CASSGRLAGVYETQYF; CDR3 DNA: TGTGCCAGCAGCGGTCGACTAGCGGGAGTTTATGAGACCCAGTACTTC
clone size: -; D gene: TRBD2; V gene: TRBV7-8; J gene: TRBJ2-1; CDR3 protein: CASSLRLAGDRNEQFF; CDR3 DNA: TGTGCCAGCAGCTTAAGATTAGCGGGAGACAGGAATGAGCAGTTCTTC
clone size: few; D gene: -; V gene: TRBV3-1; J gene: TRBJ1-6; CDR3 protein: CASSQDWSSYNSPLHF; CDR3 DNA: TGTGCCAGCAGCCAAGATTGGAGCTCCTATAATTCACCCCTCCACTTT
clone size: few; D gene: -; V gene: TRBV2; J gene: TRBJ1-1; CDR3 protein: CASSRRANTEAFF; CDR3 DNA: TGTGCCAGCAGTAGGAGAGCGAACACTGAAGCTTTCTTT
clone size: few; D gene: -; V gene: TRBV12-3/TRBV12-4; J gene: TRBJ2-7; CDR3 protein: CASSTSSNPYEQYF; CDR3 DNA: TGTGCCAGCAGTACTTCTAGCAATCCCTACGAGCAGTACTTC
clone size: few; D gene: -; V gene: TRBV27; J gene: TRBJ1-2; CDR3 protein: CASSWIYGYTF; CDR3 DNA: TGTGCCAGCAGTTGGATCTATGGCTACACCTTC
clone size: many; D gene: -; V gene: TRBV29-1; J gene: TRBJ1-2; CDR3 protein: CSVRGDLKNYGYTF; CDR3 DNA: TGCAGCGTACGAGGGGACCTTAAAAACTATGGCTACACCTTC
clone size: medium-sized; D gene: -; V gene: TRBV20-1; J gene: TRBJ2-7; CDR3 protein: CSANGFSEQYF; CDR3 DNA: TGCAGTGCTAACGGGTTCTCCGAGCAGTACTTC